This entry is about one T cell receptor (beta chain). This sample was taken from a study of T cells in Graves' hyperthyroidism and ophthalmopathy. Amplified TCR beta CDR3 regions derived from RNA transcripts. First-round RT-PCR targeting the TCR CDR3 was performed with the HTBI primer set. TCRdb ran MiXCR on the multiplex PCR reads and lists one entry per CDR3 protein. Here the sample spans approximately 690,000 distinct CDR3 sequences, about 20% being singletons. Trimming removed 0 bases from V and 7 bases from J; junction bases left unmatched: 9. The length of the CDR3 is 17 residues. CDR1 is LGHNA and CDR2 is YNFKEQ in the germline V gene.

The sequence was obtained from a man aged 25 to 40 with Graves' ophthalmopathy. Input material: blood. The chain combines TRBV4-2 with TRBJ2-1, with TRBD2 matching 10 bases. This chain's CDR3 is CASSQELAGVGWNEQFF. Written as DNA, the CDR3 is TGTGCCAGCAGCCAAGAGCTAGCGGGAGTCGGGTGGAATGAGCAGTTCTTC.